This is a list of T cell receptor beta chains from one sample in a study of T cell repertoires in cytomegalovirus infection. TCRdb recomputed calls from the reads with MiXCR, one row per CDR3 protein. The table lists around 74,000 distinct CDR3 sequences, 3.7% of them singletons. Sequencing was carried out using PBMCs. These receptors were collected from a human donor in good health (CMV status not recorded). Some clones in this sample may be carry-over from other donors' samples. Each CDR3 is given with its conserved first and last residue. Each record gives: D gene, V gene, J gene, CDR3 protein. A D gene is named only where the DNA matches it firmly.

D: NA
V: TRBV28
J: TRBJ1-1
CDR3: CASSWNTEAFF

D: NA
V: TRBV5-6
J: TRBJ1-1
CDR3: CASSETGPNEAFF

D: TRBD1
V: TRBV7-8
J: TRBJ1-5
CDR3: CASSLPGQGGNQPQHF

D: NA
V: TRBV7-8
J: TRBJ1-5
CDR3: CASSETGYSQPQHF

D: NA
V: TRBV7-8
J: TRBJ1-1
CDR3: CASSPEGVRVTEAFF

D: TRBD1
V: TRBV5-4
J: TRBJ1-2
CDR3: CASSPGQATNYGYTF

D: TRBD1
V: TRBV10-3
J: TRBJ2-7
CDR3: CAISRGHEQYF

D: NA
V: TRBV12-3/TRBV12-4
J: TRBJ1-1
CDR3: CATLMVGQPEAFF

D: NA
V: TRBV5-4
J: TRBJ2-7
CDR3: CASSWDRGGYEQYF

D: TRBD2
V: TRBV27
J: TRBJ2-1
CDR3: CASRGLAGGIGEQFF

D: NA
V: TRBV7-2
J: TRBJ1-5
CDR3: CASSWGITQPQHF

D: NA
V: TRBV5-5
J: TRBJ1-6
CDR3: CASSHLRGNSPLHF

D: NA
V: TRBV5-1
J: TRBJ1-1
CDR3: CASSPNRVRVTEAFF

D: NA
V: TRBV28
J: TRBJ1-1
CDR3: CASSSLANTEAFF

D: TRBD2
V: TRBV6-6
J: TRBJ2-7
CDR3: CASSYVQRGHYEQYF

D: TRBD1
V: TRBV7-2
J: TRBJ2-5
CDR3: CASSLDRVETQYF

D: NA
V: TRBV6-4
J: TRBJ1-6
CDR3: CASRENYNSPLHF

D: NA
V: TRBV6-2/TRBV6-3
J: TRBJ1-1
CDR3: CASTNRPGGAAEAFF

D: TRBD1
V: TRBV20-1
J: TRBJ2-7
CDR3: CSAVGQGNEQYF

D: TRBD1
V: TRBV28
J: TRBJ1-1
CDR3: CASSHQGVVAFF